This TCR beta chain was identified during a study of T cell changes during pregnancy in multiple sclerosis. J was trimmed by 4 bases and V by 1 base; bases with no gene match: 6. CDR1 is SGHDN, CDR2 FVKESK, per germline. The CDR3 sequence is 15 residues long. Only in-frame clones appear in the TCRdb table, and some are missing; sequencing was by immunoSEQ multiplex PCR. Seen here are about 44,000 clones, around 90% observed once, and the top ten hold roughly 0.49%. This rearrangement joins TRBV14 to TRBJ2-5; 7 bases line up with TRBD1. The material was CD4+ T cells from peripheral blood mononuclear cells, obtained in the third trimester of pregnancy. This receptor was taken from a female donor with multiple sclerosis, enrolled in a pregnancy study. CDR3 residues: CASSQVIGGAETQYF. The CDR3 DNA sequence: TGTGCCAGCAGCCAAGTGATAGGGGGCGCAGAGACCCAGTACTTC.